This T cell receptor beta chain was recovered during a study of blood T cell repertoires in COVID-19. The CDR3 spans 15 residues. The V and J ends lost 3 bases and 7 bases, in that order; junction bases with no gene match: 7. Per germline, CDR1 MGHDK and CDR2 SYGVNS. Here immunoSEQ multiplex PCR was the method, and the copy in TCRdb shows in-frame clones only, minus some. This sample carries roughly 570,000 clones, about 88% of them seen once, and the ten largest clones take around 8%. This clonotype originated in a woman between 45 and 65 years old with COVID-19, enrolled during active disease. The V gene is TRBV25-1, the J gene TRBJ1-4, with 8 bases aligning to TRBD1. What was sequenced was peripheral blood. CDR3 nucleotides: TGTGCCAGCAGTGACCGGACAGGGTTTTCTGAAAAACTGTTTTTT. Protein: CASSDRTGFSEKLFF.